The 20 T cell receptor beta chains in this list originate from one sample, sequenced in a study of blood T cell repertoires in COVID-19. Using immunoSEQ multiplex PCR, the repertoire was profiled, and TCRdb retains in-frame clones only, with some absent. There are about 220,000 clones in the sample; 88% occur only once, and roughly 2.8% lies in the top ten. The sample was PBMCs or T cells enriched from blood (not recorded which). The receptors come from a woman between 25 and 40 years old who had recovered from COVID-19.

This clone was picked up one time. The V gene is TRBV3-1 (or the pseudogene TRBV3-2), the J gene TRBJ2-3; 8 bases fit TRBD2. CDR3 length equals 14 residues. Germline-derived CDR1 and CDR2 are LGHDT and YNNKEL (reference sequence). Losses at the gene ends were 6 bases for V and 4 bases for J; bases not matched to a gene: 6. The CDR3 bases are TGTGCCAGCAGGTGGGGACTAGACGCAGATACGCAGTATTTT. It specifies CASRWGLDADTQYF.

This clone came up a few times. The chain recombines TRBV19 with TRBJ2-1, with TRBD2 matching over 12 bases. The CDR3 consists of 15 residues. The trim removed 5 bases at V and 7 bases at J, leaving 6 bases unmatched. CDR1 LNHDA and CDR2 SQIVND come from the germline V gene (reference sequence). In DNA, the CDR3 is TGTGCCAGTAGTGGTGGACTAGCGGGGTCTAATGAGCAGTTCTTC. Protein: CASSGGLAGSNEQFF.

The rearrangement joins TRBV7-6 to TRBJ1-4, with D perhaps matching TRBD1 (5 bases). V was clipped by 2 bases and J by 8 bases, with 9 bases between them. Germline CDR1 SGHVS, CDR2 FNYEAQ. The CDR3 extends over 13 amino acids. CDR3 sequence reads: CASSLQGIEKLFF. Written as DNA, the CDR3 is TGTGCCAGCAGCTTACAGGGAATCGAAAAACTGTTTTTT. Filled out from reference TRBV7-6 and TRBJ1-4, the complete variable domain reads GAGVSQSPRYKVTKRGQDVALRCDPISGHVSLYWYRQALGQGPEFLTYFNYEAQQDKSGLPNDRFSAERPEGSISTLTIQRTEQRDSAMYRCASSLQGIEKLFFGSGTQLSVL.

This chain connects TRBV5-6 to TRBJ2-7, with a possible D match to TRBD1 (6 bases). The V end was cut by 0 bases, the J end by 3 bases, with 16 bases between. The CDR3 sequence is 16 residues long. The germline CDR1 and CDR2 sequences are SGHDT and YYEEEE. CDR3 DNA: TGTGCCAGCAGCTTGGCCTTGGGGACAATTATCTACGAGCAGTACTTC. Translating it yields CASSLALGTIIYEQYF.

This clone was seen more than once but under ten times. The J gene is TRBJ1-2, the V gene TRBV19; 9 bases map to TRBD1. V lost 4 bases, J lost 7 bases, and 7 bases stayed unmatched. The V gene's germline CDR1 is LNHDA and CDR2 SQIVND (reference sequence). CDR3 length: 14 amino acids. CDR3 sequence: CASSTLGQGLGYTF. The CDR3 nucleotides read TGTGCCAGTAGTACCCTGGGACAGGGACTTGGCTACACCTTC.

The chain is built from TRBV7-2 and TRBJ2-4, with 9 bases that match TRBD2. The CDR3 runs 15 residues. V lost 0 bases and J lost 9; bases outside the gene matches: 6. CDR1 and CDR2 from the germline V gene are SGHTA and FQGNSA. CDR3 sequence reads: CASSLAELAGTIQYF. Here the CDR3 DNA reads TGTGCCAGCAGCTTAGCGGAGCTAGCGGGGACCATTCAGTACTTC.

The chain employs TRBV12-3 or TRBV12-4 and TRBJ1-1; D possibly corresponds to TRBD1 (5 bases). This CDR3 spans 12 amino acids. Trimming removed 10 bases from V and 4 bases from J, with 13 bases in between. The CDR3 protein is CATGGTSTEAFF. CDR3 sequence (DNA): TGTGCCACCGGAGGGACCTCCACTGAAGCTTTCTTT.

The gene calls are TRBV7-9 and TRBJ2-4; 8 bases are a match to TRBD1. CDR1 and CDR2 (germline): SEHNR, FQNEAQ (reference sequence). CDR3 size: 15 residues. V shed 4 bases and J 5 bases; nucleotides not matched to a gene: 7. CDR3 DNA: TGTGCCAGCAGCTCACCCTTGGGACAGGAAAACATTCAGTACTTC. The encoded protein is CASSSPLGQENIQYF.

The chain links TRBV18 to TRBJ1-1, with 7 bases fitting TRBD1. Germline-derived CDR1 and CDR2 are KGHSH and LQKENI. Trimming at V came to 5 bases and at J to 5 bases, leaving 11 bases not matched to a gene. The CDR3 is 15 residues long. The CDR3 DNA sequence: TGTGCCAGCTCATCATTAACAGGGGTAGGGACTGAAGCTTTCTTT. Translation: CASSSLTGVGTEAFF.

This clone was found once. The genes are TRBV5-6 and TRBJ2-7; D is perhaps TRBD1 (7 bases). Germline V gene sequence: CDR1 SGHDT, CDR2 YYEEEE. The CDR3 is 14 amino acids. V lost 4 bases, J lost 3 bases, and 14 bases lay in between. The DNA of the CDR3 is TGTGCCAGCAGCGAGACAGGGAGGTACTACGAGCAGTACTTC. As protein: CASSETGRYYEQYF.

The V call is TRBV27, the J call TRBJ1-1; 8 nucleotides line up with TRBD1. V trimming: 6 bases; J trimming: 10 bases; junction bases outside the gene matches: 13. The length of the CDR3 is 14 residues. Germline CDR1 is MNHEY and CDR2 is SMNVEV (reference sequence). CDR3 in DNA: TGTGCCAGCAGCCGGACAGGGTCCGGGTCAGGAGCTTTCTTT. This codes for CASSRTGSGSGAFF.

The chain recombines TRBV11-3 with TRBJ2-2, with 9 positions matching TRBD1. J lost 7 bases, V lost 5 bases, and 5 bases had no gene match. Germline values: CDR1 SGHNT, CDR2 YENEEA. This CDR3 contains 14 residues. The CDR3 sequence: CASSPRTGDGELFF. The CDR3 nucleotides read TGTGCCAGCAGCCCAAGGACAGGGGACGGGGAGCTGTTTTTT.

The chain links TRBV5-1 to TRBJ1-3; 10 positions agree with TRBD1. The CDR3 loop spans 15 amino acids. V shed 4 bases and J 2 bases; nucleotides not matched to a gene: 3. Per germline, CDR1 SGHRS and CDR2 YFSETQ. The CDR3 coding sequence is TGCGCCAGCAGCCCAGGGACAGGGGCTGGAAACACCATATATTTT. The encoded protein is CASSPGTGAGNTIYF.

This chain uses TRBV11-2 with TRBJ2-3; D is ambiguous. Trimming shortened V by 0 bases and J by 3 bases, and 10 bases separated the two germline ends. In germline, CDR1 is SGHAT, CDR2 FQNNGV. The CDR3 spans 15 residues. The CDR3 DNA follows: TGTGCCAGCAGCTTAGATCTTCCGGAGACAGATACGCAGTATTTT. Protein sequence: CASSLDLPETDTQYF. The whole variable domain, filled in from reference TRBV11-2 and TRBJ2-3, reads EAGVAQSPRYKIIEKRQSVAFWCNPISGHATLYWYQQILGQGPKLLIQFQNNGVVDDSQLPKDRFSAERLKGVDSTLKIQPAKLEDSAVYLCASSLDLPETDTQYFGPGTRLTVL.

This sequence joins TRBV6-6 and TRBJ2-5; 9 bases line up with TRBD1. CDR3 length: 15 amino acids. The germline V gene has CDR1 MNHNY and CDR2 SVGAGI (reference sequence). The trim removed 0 bases at V and 5 bases at J, leaving 4 bases unmatched. CDR3 DNA sequence: TGTGCCAGCAGTTACTCGGACAGGGGATTGGAGACCCAGTACTTC. It codes for CASSYSDRGLETQYF.

V is TRBV19 and J is TRBJ1-2; TRBD1 matches at 9 bases. This CDR3 region has 12 residues. CDR1 and CDR2 (germline): LNHDA, SQIVND (reference sequence). Losses at the gene ends were 4 bases for V and 6 bases for J; bases not matched to a gene: 0. CDR3 in DNA: TGTGCCAGTAGTAACAGGGGGCATGGCTACACCTTC. This encodes CASSNRGHGYTF.

The chain uses TRBV10-3 and TRBJ1-1; 9 bases fit TRBD1. This CDR3 is built from 14 residues. Germline V gives CDR1 ENHRY, CDR2 SYGVKD. The trim removed 6 bases at V and 3 bases at J, leaving 5 bases unmatched. The CDR3 region has the DNA TGTGCCATCAGCAGGACAGGGGACTACACTGAAGCTTTCTTT. It translates to CAISRTGDYTEAFF.

This chain links TRBV19 with TRBJ1-3; D not resolved. Trimming cost V 5 bases and J 0 bases, with 17 bases left between them. Per the germline V gene, CDR1 is LNHDA and CDR2 is SQIVND (reference sequence). The CDR3 length is 17 residues. The CDR3 spells CASSPRRGQSSGNTIYF. CDR3 nucleotides: TGTGCCAGTAGTCCCCGTCGTGGGCAGAGCTCTGGAAACACCATATATTTT. The variable domain in full, with the rest retrieved from reference TRBV19 and TRBJ1-3, is DGGITQSPKYLFRKEGQNVTLSCEQNLNHDAMYWYRQDPGQGLRLIYYSQIVNDFQKGDIAEGYSVSREKKESFPLTVTSAQKNPTAFYLCASSPRRGQSSGNTIYFGEGSWLTVV.

The sample holds many counts of this clone. The chain joins TRBV20-1 to TRBJ2-5; no clear D gene. The CDR3 is 11 residues long. Germline V gene lookup returns CDR1 DFQATT and CDR2 SNEGSKA (reference sequence). V lost 8 bases to trimming and J lost 0 bases, with 7 bases between them. The DNA of the CDR3 is TGCAGTCCACAGCACCAAGAGACCCAGTACTTC. Residues: CSPQHQETQYF.

The chain couples TRBV11-1 to TRBJ1-3; D remains ambiguous. CDR1 SGHAT and CDR2 FQDESV come from the germline V gene (reference sequence). This CDR3 comprises 14 residues. Trimming removed 3 bases at V and 3 bases at J, with 9 bases between. CDR3 in amino acids: CASSFRGLGNTIYF. CDR3 sequence (DNA): TGTGCCAGCAGCTTCCGCGGTCTTGGAAACACCATATATTTT.